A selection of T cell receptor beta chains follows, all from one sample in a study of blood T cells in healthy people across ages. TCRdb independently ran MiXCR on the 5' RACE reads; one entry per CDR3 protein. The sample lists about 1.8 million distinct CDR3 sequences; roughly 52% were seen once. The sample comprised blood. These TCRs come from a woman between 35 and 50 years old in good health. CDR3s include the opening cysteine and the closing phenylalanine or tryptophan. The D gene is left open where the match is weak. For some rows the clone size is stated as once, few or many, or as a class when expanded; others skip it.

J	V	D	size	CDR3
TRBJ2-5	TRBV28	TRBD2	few	CASSRRLAGEEETQYF
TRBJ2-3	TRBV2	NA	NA	CASTTWGVGTDTQYF
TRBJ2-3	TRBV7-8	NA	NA	CASSLTGMGTDTQYF
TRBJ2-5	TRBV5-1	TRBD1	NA	CASRQGDPLQETQYF
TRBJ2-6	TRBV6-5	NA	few	CASSYSKAGAISGANVLTF
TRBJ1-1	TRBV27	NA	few	CASRDWNTEAFF
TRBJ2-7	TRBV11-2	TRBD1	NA	CASSLSGTEGYEQYF
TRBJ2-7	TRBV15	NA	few	CATSTDPSAYEQYF
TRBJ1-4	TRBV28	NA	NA	CATGPSGNEKLFF
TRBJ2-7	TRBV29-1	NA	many	CSASTRVINEQYF
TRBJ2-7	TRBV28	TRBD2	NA	CASSLHPSGEARYEQYF
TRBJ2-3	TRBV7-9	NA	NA	CASTPGASTDTQYF
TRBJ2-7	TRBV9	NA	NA	CASSVADSPYEQYF
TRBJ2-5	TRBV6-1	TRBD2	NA	CASSELAGYQETQYF
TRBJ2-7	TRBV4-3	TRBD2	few	CASSQDLGEGLYEQYF
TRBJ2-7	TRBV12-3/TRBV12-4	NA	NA	CASTYRGISYEQYF
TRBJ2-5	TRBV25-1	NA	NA	CASSDRTLETQYF
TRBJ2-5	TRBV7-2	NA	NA	CASSPDYGETQYF
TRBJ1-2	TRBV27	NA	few	CASSYDSYYGYTF
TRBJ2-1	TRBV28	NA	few	CASSLRASYNEQFF
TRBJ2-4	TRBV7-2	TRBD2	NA	CASSLSPGGIPFEYF
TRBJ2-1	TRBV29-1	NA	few	CSVEWGDNEQFF
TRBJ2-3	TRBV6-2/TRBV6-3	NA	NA	CASSYIVGTDTQYF
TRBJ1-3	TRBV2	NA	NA	CASSEAGQNSGNTIYF
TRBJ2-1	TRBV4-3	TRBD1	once	CASSQRMRGQGGDEQFF
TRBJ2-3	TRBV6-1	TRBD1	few	CASRFWDRGTDTQYF
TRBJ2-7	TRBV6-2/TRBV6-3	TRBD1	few	CASSITGGSEQYF
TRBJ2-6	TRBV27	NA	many	CASSFGSRPGANVLTF
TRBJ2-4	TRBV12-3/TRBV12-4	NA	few	CASSVAKNIQYF
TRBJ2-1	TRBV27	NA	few	CASSLTGRPYNEQFF
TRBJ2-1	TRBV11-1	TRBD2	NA	CASSRGLVDEQFF
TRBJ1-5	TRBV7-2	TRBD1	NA	CASTEGGWGNQPQHF
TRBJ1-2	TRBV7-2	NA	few	CASSLTRTNYGYTF
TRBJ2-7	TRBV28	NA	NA	CASSLSQGGSYEQYF
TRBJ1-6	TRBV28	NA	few	CASSLLPAGTNSPLHF
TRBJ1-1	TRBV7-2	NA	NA	CASSLHYEAFF
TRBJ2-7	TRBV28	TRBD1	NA	CASSSPPPGQHQETYEQYF
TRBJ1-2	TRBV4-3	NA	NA	CASSQDPSLDYGYTF
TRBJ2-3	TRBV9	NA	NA	CACSVVLTDTQYF
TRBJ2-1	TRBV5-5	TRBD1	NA	CASSADRVHSEQFF
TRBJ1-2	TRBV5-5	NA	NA	CASSLFPVDYGYTF
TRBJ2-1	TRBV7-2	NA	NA	CASSLTPRKEQFF
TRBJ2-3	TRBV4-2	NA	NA	CASSQVVGDRSTDTQYF
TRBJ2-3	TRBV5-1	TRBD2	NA	CASSLIPGLGGDTQYF
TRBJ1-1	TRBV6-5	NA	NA	CASSRREGGTTEAFF
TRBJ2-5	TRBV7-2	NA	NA	CASSLAGVGDQEAQYF
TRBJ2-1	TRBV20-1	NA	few	CSARRSNEQFF
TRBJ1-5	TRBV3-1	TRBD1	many	CASSQTGESNQPQHF
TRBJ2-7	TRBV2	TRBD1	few	CASTLGQGTSYEQYF
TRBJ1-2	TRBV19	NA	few	CASSTQDRYGYTF
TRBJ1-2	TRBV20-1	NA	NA	CSASKEVNYGYTF
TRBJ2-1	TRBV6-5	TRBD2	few	CASSYGGGYNEQFF
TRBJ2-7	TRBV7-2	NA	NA	CASSLSRGLGSYEQYF
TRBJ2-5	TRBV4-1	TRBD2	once	CASSQDLARREGETQYF
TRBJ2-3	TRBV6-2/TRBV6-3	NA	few	CASSPGQPTDTQYF